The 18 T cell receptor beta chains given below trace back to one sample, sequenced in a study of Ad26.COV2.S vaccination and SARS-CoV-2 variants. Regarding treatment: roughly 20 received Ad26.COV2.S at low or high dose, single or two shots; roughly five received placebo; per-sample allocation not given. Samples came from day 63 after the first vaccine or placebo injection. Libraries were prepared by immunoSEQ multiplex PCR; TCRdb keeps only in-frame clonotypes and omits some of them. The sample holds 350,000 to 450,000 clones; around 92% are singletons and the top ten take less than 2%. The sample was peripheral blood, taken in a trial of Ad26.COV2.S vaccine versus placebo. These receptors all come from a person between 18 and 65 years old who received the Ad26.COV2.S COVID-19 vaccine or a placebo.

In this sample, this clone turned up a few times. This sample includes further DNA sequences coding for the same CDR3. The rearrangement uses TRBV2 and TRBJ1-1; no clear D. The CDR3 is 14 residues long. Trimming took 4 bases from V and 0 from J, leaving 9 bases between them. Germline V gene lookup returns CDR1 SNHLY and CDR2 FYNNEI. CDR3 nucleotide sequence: TGTGCCAGCAGTGGTGGACGCTTGAACACTGAAGCTTTCTTT. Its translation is CASSGGRLNTEAFF.

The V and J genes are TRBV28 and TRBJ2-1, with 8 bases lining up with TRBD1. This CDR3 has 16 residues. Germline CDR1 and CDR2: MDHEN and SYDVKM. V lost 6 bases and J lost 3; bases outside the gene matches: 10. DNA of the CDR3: TGTGCCAGCAGAGCCGCGGACAGGGACAACTACAATGAGCAGTTCTTC. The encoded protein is CASRAADRDNYNEQFF. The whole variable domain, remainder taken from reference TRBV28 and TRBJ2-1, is DVKVTQSSRYLVKRTGEKVFLECVQDMDHENMFWYRQDPGLGLRLIYFSYDVKMKEKGDIPEGYSVSREKKERFSLILESASTNQTSMYLCASRAADRDNYNEQFFGPGTRLTVL.

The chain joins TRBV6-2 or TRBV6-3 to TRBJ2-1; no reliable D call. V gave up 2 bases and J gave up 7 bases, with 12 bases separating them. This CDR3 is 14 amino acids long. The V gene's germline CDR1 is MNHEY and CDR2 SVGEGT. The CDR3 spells CASSYGGRINEQFF. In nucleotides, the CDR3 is TGTGCCAGCAGTTACGGCGGCAGGATTAATGAGCAGTTCTTC.

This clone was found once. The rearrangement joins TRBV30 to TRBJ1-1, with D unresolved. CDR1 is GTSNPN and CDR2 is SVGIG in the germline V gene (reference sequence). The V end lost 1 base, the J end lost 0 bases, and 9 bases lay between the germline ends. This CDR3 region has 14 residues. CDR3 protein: CAWSGVLMNTEAFF. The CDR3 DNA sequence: TGTGCCTGGAGTGGGGTCCTCATGAACACTGAAGCTTTCTTT.

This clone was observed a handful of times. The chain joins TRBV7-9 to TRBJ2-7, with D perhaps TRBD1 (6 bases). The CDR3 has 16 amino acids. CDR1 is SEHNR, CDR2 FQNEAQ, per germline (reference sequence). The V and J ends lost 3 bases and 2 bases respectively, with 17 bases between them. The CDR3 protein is CASSLGVWTAPYEQYF. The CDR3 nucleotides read TGTGCCAGCAGCTTGGGCGTTTGGACAGCTCCCTACGAGCAGTACTTC. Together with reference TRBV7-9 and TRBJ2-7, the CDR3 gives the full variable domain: DTGVSQNPRHKITKRGQNVTFRCDPISEHNRLYWYRQTLGQGPEFLTYFQNEAQLEKSRLLSDRFSAERPKGSFSTLEIQRTEQGDSAMYLCASSLGVWTAPYEQYFGPGTRLTVT.

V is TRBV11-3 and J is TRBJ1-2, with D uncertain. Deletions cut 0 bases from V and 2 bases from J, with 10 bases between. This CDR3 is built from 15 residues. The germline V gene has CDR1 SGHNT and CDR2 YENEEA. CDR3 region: CASSLDRWENYGYTF. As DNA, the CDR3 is TGTGCCAGCAGCTTAGATCGGTGGGAGAACTATGGCTACACCTTC.

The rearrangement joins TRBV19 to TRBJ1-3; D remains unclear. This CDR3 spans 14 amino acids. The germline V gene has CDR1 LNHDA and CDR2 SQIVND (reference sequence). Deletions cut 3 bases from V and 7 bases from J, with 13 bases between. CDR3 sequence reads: CASSMHRTRNTIYF. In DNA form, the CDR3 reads TGTGCCAGTAGTATGCACAGAACCCGCAACACCATATATTTT.

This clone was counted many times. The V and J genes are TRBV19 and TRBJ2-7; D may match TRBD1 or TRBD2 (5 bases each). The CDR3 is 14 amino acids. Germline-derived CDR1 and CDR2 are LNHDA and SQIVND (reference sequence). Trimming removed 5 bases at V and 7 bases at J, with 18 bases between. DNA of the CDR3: TGTGCCAGTAGTCCGCCGACCGACAGCGGTGAGCAGTACTTC. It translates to CASSPPTDSGEQYF.

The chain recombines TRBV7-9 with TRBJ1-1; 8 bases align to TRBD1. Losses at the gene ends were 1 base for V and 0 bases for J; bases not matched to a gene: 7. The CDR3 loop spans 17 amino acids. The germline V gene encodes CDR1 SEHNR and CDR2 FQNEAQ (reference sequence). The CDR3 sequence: CASSLVGRGRLNTEAFF. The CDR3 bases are TGTGCCAGCAGCTTAGTGGGCAGGGGGCGCTTGAACACTGAAGCTTTCTTT.

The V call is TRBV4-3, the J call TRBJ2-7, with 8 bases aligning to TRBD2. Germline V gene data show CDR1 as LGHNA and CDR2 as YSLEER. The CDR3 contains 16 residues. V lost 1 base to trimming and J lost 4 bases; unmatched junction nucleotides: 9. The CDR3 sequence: CASSQAETSEPYEQYF. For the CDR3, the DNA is TGCGCCAGCAGCCAAGCCGAGACTAGCGAACCTTACGAGCAGTACTTC.

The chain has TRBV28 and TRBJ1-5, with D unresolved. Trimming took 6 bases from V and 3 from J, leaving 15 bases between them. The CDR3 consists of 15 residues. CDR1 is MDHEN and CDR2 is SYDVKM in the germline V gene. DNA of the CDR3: TGTGCCAGCAGCCCCGGAGGGCAGGTCAATCAGCCCCAGCATTTT. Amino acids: CASSPGGQVNQPQHF.

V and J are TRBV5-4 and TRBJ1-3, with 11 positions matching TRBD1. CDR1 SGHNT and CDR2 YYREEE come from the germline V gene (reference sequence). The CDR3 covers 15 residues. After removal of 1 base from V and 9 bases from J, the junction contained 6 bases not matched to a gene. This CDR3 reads CASSLSGQGVTTIYF. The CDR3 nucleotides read TGTGCCAGCAGCTTGTCGGGACAGGGGGTAACCACCATATATTTT.

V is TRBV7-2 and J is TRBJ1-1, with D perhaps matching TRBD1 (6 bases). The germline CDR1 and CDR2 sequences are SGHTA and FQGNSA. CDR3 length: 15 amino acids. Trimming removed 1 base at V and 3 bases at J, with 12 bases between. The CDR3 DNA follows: TGTGCCAGCAGCTTAGGAGGGGGGTTTGACACTGAAGCTTTCTTT. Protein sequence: CASSLGGGFDTEAFF.

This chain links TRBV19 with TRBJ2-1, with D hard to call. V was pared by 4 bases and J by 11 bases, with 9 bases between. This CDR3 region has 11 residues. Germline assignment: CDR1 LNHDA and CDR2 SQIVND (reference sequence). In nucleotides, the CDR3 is TGTGCCAGTAGTACCCAGACAAAGCAGTTCTTC. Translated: CASSTQTKQFF.

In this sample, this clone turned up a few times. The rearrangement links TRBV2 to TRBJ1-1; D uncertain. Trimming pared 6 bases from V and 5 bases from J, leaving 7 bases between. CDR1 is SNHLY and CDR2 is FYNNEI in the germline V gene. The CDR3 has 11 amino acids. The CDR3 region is CASRTKTEAFF. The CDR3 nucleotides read TGTGCCAGCAGAACCAAAACTGAAGCTTTCTTT. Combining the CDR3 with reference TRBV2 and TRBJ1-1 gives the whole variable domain EPEVTQTPSHQVTQMGQEVILRCVPISNHLYFYWYRQILGQKVEFLVSFYNNEISEKSEIFDDQFSVERPDGSNFTLKIRSTKLEDSAMYFCASRTKTEAFFGQGTRLTVV.

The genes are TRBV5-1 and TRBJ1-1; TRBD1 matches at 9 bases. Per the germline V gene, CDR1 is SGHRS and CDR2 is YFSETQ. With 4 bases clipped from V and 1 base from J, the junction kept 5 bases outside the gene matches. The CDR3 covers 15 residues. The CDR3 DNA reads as TGCGCCAGCAGCCCCGGGACAGGGTGGAACACTGAAGCTTTCTTT. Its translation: CASSPGTGWNTEAFF.

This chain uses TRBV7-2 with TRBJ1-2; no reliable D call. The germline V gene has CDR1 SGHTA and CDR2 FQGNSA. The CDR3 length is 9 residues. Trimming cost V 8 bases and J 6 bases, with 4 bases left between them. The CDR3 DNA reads TGTGCCAGCGGCGATGGCTACACCTTC. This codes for CASGDGYTF.

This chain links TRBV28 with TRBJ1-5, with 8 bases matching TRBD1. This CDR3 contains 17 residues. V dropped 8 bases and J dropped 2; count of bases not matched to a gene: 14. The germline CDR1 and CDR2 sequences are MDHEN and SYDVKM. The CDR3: CASFRPSGGAGNQPQHF. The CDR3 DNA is TGTGCCAGCTTCAGACCCTCAGGGGGCGCGGGCAATCAGCCCCAGCATTTT.